These 26 T cell receptor beta chains came from one sample sequenced in a study of blood T cell repertoires in COVID-19. Sequencing was performed with immunoSEQ multiplex PCR; in TCRdb, only in-frame clones are kept and a portion is missing. The table has some 300,000 clones, about nine tenths seen once. Material: PBMCs or T cells enriched from blood (not recorded which). Source of these receptors: a woman aged 45-60 years who had been exposed to COVID-19.

This clone was observed a handful of times. The genes are TRBV7-9 and TRBJ2-5; D may be TRBD2 (5 bases). Trimming removed 4 bases at V and 5 bases at J, with 11 bases between. Per the germline V gene, CDR1 is SEHNR and CDR2 is FQNEAQ (reference sequence). The CDR3 is made up of 13 amino acids. This CDR3 is CASSSSGAETQYF. CDR3 in DNA: TGTGCCAGCAGCTCAAGCGGCGCCGAGACCCAGTACTTC.

This clone was counted a few times. The CDR3 region has the DNA TGCGCCAGCAGCTTAGGACAGGTGCGTGACTATGGCTACACCTTC. As protein: CASSLGQVRDYGYTF. The chain has TRBV5-1 and TRBJ1-2, with 7 bases lining up with TRBD1. Germline lookup yields CDR1 SGHRS and CDR2 YFSETQ. The CDR3 consists of 15 residues. Trimming at V came to 2 bases and at J to 3 bases, leaving 7 bases not matched to a gene.

The chain recombines TRBV28 with TRBJ2-7, with 8 bases that match TRBD2. The CDR3 loop spans 15 amino acids. Germline CDR1 MDHEN, CDR2 SYDVKM. V trimming: 7 bases; J trimming: 4 bases; junction bases outside the gene matches: 12. CDR3 loop: CASNRRSGGSYEQYF. The DNA for the CDR3 is TGTGCCAGCAACCGCCGGAGCGGGGGTTCGTACGAGCAGTACTTC. Together with reference TRBV28 and TRBJ2-7, the CDR3 gives the full variable domain: DVKVTQSSRYLVKRTGEKVFLECVQDMDHENMFWYRQDPGLGLRLIYFSYDVKMKEKGDIPEGYSVSREKKERFSLILESASTNQTSMYLCASNRRSGGSYEQYFGPGTRLTVT.

DNA for the CDR3: TGCGCCAGCAGCCAACAGACAGGGGCAGGTGAAACCTTC. Translation: CASSQQTGAGETF. V usage is TRBV4-1 and J usage is TRBJ1-2; TRBD1 matches 8 bases. CDR1 and CDR2 (germline): MGHRA, YSYEKL. The CDR3 covers 13 residues. The trim removed 2 bases at V and 14 bases at J, leaving 10 bases unmatched.

The genes are TRBV4-1 and TRBJ1-2, with a weak D call TRBD1 (6 bases). Germline lookup yields CDR1 MGHRA and CDR2 YSYEKL. This CDR3 region has 14 residues. V lost 0 bases and J lost 8, with 13 bases in between. The CDR3 reads CASSQEGRGVGYTF. CDR3 nucleotides: TGCGCCAGCAGCCAAGAGGGCAGGGGAGTCGGCTACACCTTC.

V gene TRBV2 combines with J gene TRBJ2-3, with 7 bases aligning to TRBD1. J was trimmed by 8 bases and V by 5 bases; bases with no gene match: 4. CDR1 is SNHLY and CDR2 is FYNNEI in the germline V gene. The length of the CDR3 is 12 residues. CDR3 sequence: CASSSRQGTQYF. CDR3 coding DNA: TGTGCCAGCAGTTCTCGACAGGGTACGCAGTATTTT.

The V call is TRBV28, the J call TRBJ1-2; D is possibly TRBD1 (5 bases). This CDR3 comprises 16 residues. From germline, CDR1 is MDHEN and CDR2 SYDVKM. Trimming took off 6 bases at V and 3 bases at J, with 20 bases between the two ends. The CDR3 DNA reads TGTGCCAGCAGCCCCCCTGAGACAGTCAGCTACTATGGCTACACCTTC. Its translation: CASSPPETVSYYGYTF.

The rearrangement joins TRBV2 to TRBJ2-3; 11 bases align to TRBD2. V was pared by 2 bases and J by 12 bases, with 4 bases of the junction left unmatched. The length of the CDR3 is 13 residues. Germline V gene sequence: CDR1 SNHLY, CDR2 FYNNEI. The chain's CDR3 is CASSETSGGVQYF. Written as DNA, the CDR3 is TGTGCCAGCAGTGAAACTAGCGGGGGCGTCCAGTATTTT.

J is TRBJ1-1 and V is TRBV4-1; D unresolved. Trimming pared 2 bases from V and 3 bases from J, leaving 16 bases between. The CDR3 consists of 16 residues. Germline CDR1 and CDR2: MGHRA and YSYEKL. CDR3 nucleotides: TGCGCCAGCAGCCAATCCCCCGCGGCCCCGTACACTGAAGCTTTCTTT. Protein sequence: CASSQSPAAPYTEAFF.

A word on this clone: Other DNA sequences of this sample code for an identical CDR3. The V gene is TRBV4-1, the J gene TRBJ2-5, with 8 bases fitting TRBD1. The CDR3 length is 15 residues. The ends lost 4 bases at V and 2 bases at J; junction bases unmatched: 6. The V gene's germline CDR1 is MGHRA and CDR2 YSYEKL. This CDR3 is CASSRGQGAQETQYF. The CDR3 nucleotides are TGCGCCAGCAGCCGAGGACAGGGCGCGCAAGAGACCCAGTACTTC.

The rearrangement uses TRBV21-1 and TRBJ1-6; the table's D call of TRBD1 was not tested on the DNA. TRBV21-1 is termed a pseudogene. The CDR3 covers 17 residues. In nucleotides, the CDR3 is TGTGCCAGCCGCGTAACCACCGGACAGATGTATAATTCACCCCTCCACTTT. Encoded protein: CASRVTTGQMYNSPLHF.

The V gene is TRBV5-1, the J gene TRBJ1-6; 10 positions agree with TRBD1. The CDR3 contains 14 residues. Germline V lookup: CDR1 SGHRS, CDR2 YFSETQ. J gave up 10 bases and V 4 bases, and 5 bases lay outside the gene matches. The CDR3 loop is CASSLSGQGSPLHF. CDR3 sequence (DNA): TGCGCCAGCAGCCTATCGGGACAGGGGTCACCCCTCCACTTT.

The chain joins TRBV5-8 to TRBJ2-7, with D possibly matching TRBD1 (6 bases). Germline CDR1 reads SGHTS; CDR2 reads YDEGEE. The CDR3 runs to 16 residues. V lost 0 bases to trimming and J lost 2 bases, with 15 bases between them. CDR3 sequence reads: CASSLGSGDGTYEQYF. The CDR3 DNA follows: TGTGCCAGCAGCTTGGGTTCAGGGGACGGAACCTACGAGCAGTACTTC.

This clone was recorded only once. This chain uses TRBV24-1 with TRBJ1-1; TRBD1 aligns across 8 bases. Germline CDR1 is KGHDR and CDR2 is SFDVKD. The CDR3 runs 16 residues. Losses at the gene ends were 4 bases for V and 10 bases for J; bases not matched to a gene: 16. Here the CDR3 reads CATSEGGVSGDRGAFF. CDR3 nucleotide sequence: TGTGCCACCAGTGAGGGGGGAGTATCAGGCGACAGGGGAGCTTTCTTT.

V usage is TRBV13 and J usage is TRBJ2-7; weak D call: TRBD2 (6 bases). Between the trimmed V and J ends, which lost 5 bases and 2 bases, there was a span of 16 bases. Germline CDR1 is PRHDT and CDR2 is FYEKMQ (reference sequence). The CDR3 spans 15 residues. For the CDR3, the DNA is TGTGCCAGCAGCCCAAGAGGGACTGGGACCTACGAGCAGTACTTC. As protein: CASSPRGTGTYEQYF.

The V call is TRBV7-9, the J call TRBJ2-5; possibly TRBD2 for D (6 bases). The germline gives CDR1 SEHNR, CDR2 FQNEAQ (reference sequence). The CDR3 is 14 residues long. The V gene lost 1 base and the J gene lost 4 bases, with 10 bases spanning the gap. The CDR3 here is CASSLGLGRETQYF. CDR3 nucleotide sequence: TGTGCCAGCAGCTTAGGTCTCGGGAGAGAGACCCAGTACTTC. Full variable domain (outside the CDR3, taken from reference TRBV7-9 and TRBJ2-5): DTGVSQNPRHKITKRGQNVTFRCDPISEHNRLYWYRQTLGQGPEFLTYFQNEAQLEKSRLLSDRFSAERPKGSFSTLEIQRTEQGDSAMYLCASSLGLGRETQYFGPGTRLLVL.

In the case of this clone: Within the sample, other DNA sequences also encode this same CDR3. The J gene is TRBJ1-1, the V gene TRBV28; 8 positions agree with TRBD1. The V gene end was trimmed by 6 bases and the J gene end by 1 base; junction bases not matched to a gene: 4. CDR1 is MDHEN and CDR2 is SYDVKM in the germline V gene. The CDR3 is made up of 14 amino acids. In nucleotides, the CDR3 is TGTGCCAGCAGCCCCGGGACAGGGAACACTGAAGCTTTCTTT. It codes for CASSPGTGNTEAFF.

Comment on this clone: Mismatch with germline at one junction end may stem from a read error. The chain joins TRBV7-9 to TRBJ1-1; possibly TRBD1 for D (5 bases). This CDR3 region has 15 residues. Germline V gene sequence: CDR1 SEHNR, CDR2 FQNEAQ (reference sequence). CDR3 nucleotide sequence: TGTGCGAGCACTGTGGGGGGTTTAATGAACACTGAAGCTTTCTTT. Protein sequence: CASTVGGLMNTEAFF.

The V call is TRBV20-1, the J call TRBJ2-3; D gene unclear. Germline V gene lookup returns CDR1 DFQATT and CDR2 SNEGSKA (reference sequence). The CDR3 runs to 17 residues. The V gene lost 3 bases and the J gene lost 4 bases, with 23 bases spanning the gap. The CDR3 reads CSASMIDQANVADTQYF. CDR3 nucleotides: TGCAGTGCTAGTATGATTGACCAGGCGAACGTAGCAGATACGCAGTATTTT.

This chain links TRBV5-6 with TRBJ1-6; D remains unclear. Germline V gene lookup returns CDR1 SGHDT and CDR2 YYEEEE. Trimming removed 0 bases from V and 6 bases from J, with 4 bases in between. The CDR3 spans 13 residues. The CDR3 DNA reads as TGTGCCAGCAGCTTGGCCGGTAATTCACCCCTCCACTTT. Its protein is CASSLAGNSPLHF.

The V call is TRBV6-5, the J call TRBJ1-2; 10 nucleotides match TRBD1. Looked up from germline, CDR1 is MNHEY and CDR2 is SVGAGI. The CDR3 has 16 residues. Trimming took 2 bases from V and 4 from J; bases not matched to a gene: 7. CDR3: CASSYTRQGAGYGYTF. CDR3 sequence (DNA): TGTGCCAGCAGTTACACAAGACAGGGGGCGGGCTATGGCTACACCTTC.

This clone was seen more than once but under ten times. The chain uses TRBV25-1 and TRBJ1-4; 8 bases are shared with TRBD1. V shed 6 bases, J shed 8 bases, and the junction held 8 bases outside the gene matches. This CDR3 has 14 amino acids. The germline V gene encodes CDR1 MGHDK and CDR2 SYGVNS. The CDR3 region is CASSQGQGREKLFF. The CDR3 nucleotides read TGTGCCAGCAGCCAAGGACAGGGACGCGAAAAACTGTTTTTT.

The chain carries TRBV7-9 and TRBJ2-7, with TRBD1 matching over 8 bases. V was pared by 4 bases and J by 1 base, with 9 bases of the junction left unmatched. Germline CDR1 and CDR2: SEHNR and FQNEAQ (reference sequence). The CDR3 has 16 amino acids. The CDR3 reads CASSSPPGGKSYEQYF. CDR3 in DNA: TGTGCCAGCAGCTCACCTCCAGGGGGCAAATCCTACGAGCAGTACTTC.

The sample holds one count of this clone. The chain is built from TRBV24-1 and TRBJ1-1; tentatively, D is TRBD1 (5 bases). V lost 11 bases to trimming and J lost 1 base, with 19 bases between them. This CDR3 is 15 amino acids long. The germline gives CDR1 KGHDR, CDR2 SFDVKD. CDR3 amino acids: CAIILLQDPNTEAFF. The CDR3 bases are TGTGCCATCATACTATTACAGGATCCGAACACTGAAGCTTTCTTT.

The chain recombines TRBV30 with TRBJ2-7; D possibly corresponds to TRBD2 (6 bases). CDR1 and CDR2 from the germline V gene are GTSNPN and SVGIG (reference sequence). Trimming shortened V by 1 base and J by 3 bases, and 13 bases separated the two germline ends. The CDR3 has 14 residues. The DNA for the CDR3 is TGTGCCTGGAGTGGTGGCGGGGTCTACTACGAGCAGTACTTC. It codes for CAWSGGGVYYEQYF.

The chain combines TRBV3-1 (or the pseudogene TRBV3-2) with TRBJ2-7; D remains unclear. The length of the CDR3 is 13 residues. Deletions cut 5 bases from V and 0 bases from J, with 8 bases between. Looked up from germline, CDR1 is LGHDT and CDR2 is YNNKEL (reference sequence). In DNA form, the CDR3 reads TGTGCCAGCAGCGCCGAGGCCTCCTACGAGCAGTACTTC. It encodes CASSAEASYEQYF.